The present TCR beta chain was sequenced within a study of CD8 T cells in ankylosing spondylitis. Findings and limits, study-wide: Apparently characteristic of ankylosing spondylitis blood was a TCR beta motif (under ten highly homologous variants). Matched ankylosing spondylitis synovial fluid reportedly showed significant enrichment of disease-linked clones. Within peripheral blood, clones linked to disease were CD8+ and relatively rare.

MiXCR, run by TCRdb on the 5' RACE reads, gives a single entry per CDR3 protein. The sample comprises some 800,000 distinct CDR3 sequences, about 11% of which are singletons, and approximately 0.5% rests with the top ten. This clonotype was observed many times. Its target is not known. The V gene lost 8 bases and the J gene lost 1 base, with 9 bases spanning the gap. Per germline, CDR1 MGHDK and CDR2 SYGVNS. The CDR3 runs to 12 residues. The chain joins TRBV25-1 to TRBJ2-7; a weak D match, TRBD2 (6 bases). This clonotype originated in a male donor with ankylosing spondylitis. Sequenced input: blood, either unsorted or a sorted T cell fraction (not recorded which). The CDR3 region has the DNA TGTGCCAGCTCCCGGGGGTCCTACGAGCAGTACTTC. Residues: CASSRGSYEQYF.